The T cell receptor beta chain described here comes from a study of shared clonotypes between healthy human individuals (dated by TCRdb to 2020 to 2021). About the study as a whole: The cohort comprised a couple of women and a few men aged 18 to 49 years. To estimate repertoire size and how much clonotypes are shared between individuals, the study performed deep sequencing of blood TCR repertoires from roughly five healthy adults. To increase sequencing depth and limit assay-specific biases, different laboratories used diverse techniques to prepare libraries and sequence TCR repertoires. Per donor, leukapheresis produced somewhere between about 0.9 and 10 billion PBMCs. Paper-wide results and their limitations: The small number of donors limited the genetic and exposure-history diversity represented. Sampling was limited to blood, and TCR repertoires in tissue likely differ from TCR repertoires in blood. Based on pairwise subsampling, the degree of clonotype sharing among donors was expected to be affected by sequencing depth.

The donors were healthy, HIV-negative adults with no recently reported acute infections or vaccinations. All donors were Caucasian adults living in Nashville, Tennessee, USA. For unsorted samples, about 85 million PBMCs were counted and genomic DNA was extracted with the QIAamp DNA Blood Mini kit. Blood was obtained by leukapheresis, after which PBMCs were separated by Ficoll-Histopaque density gradient centrifugation and cryopreserved in liquid nitrogen vapor phase. Using the deep immunoSEQ assay, multiplex PCR amplified TCR CDR3 regions from genomic DNA. For each cell subset, the extracted genomic DNA was distributed evenly across all wells of several immunoSEQ 96-well plates, and each plate served as one replicate. For unsorted PBMC, roughly 0.3 ug of genomic DNA, equivalent to around 30,000 T cell genomes, went into each replicate PCR. Genomic DNA from unsorted PBMC was sequenced over ten immunoSEQ deep assay plates. The purified libraries were quantified using a Qubit 3.0 fluorometer, sized with a Bioanalyzer 2100, and then quantified again using the KAPA Library Quantification kit. A separate single-read 150-cycle Illumina NextSeq 550 flow cell was used to sequence each immunoSEQ 96-well plate. Turning to the authors' computational methods: Because the immunoSEQ output included only junctional sequences and no quality scores, the filtering could not be the same as the filtering used for full-length reads. Sequences were annotated with PyIR, a Python wrapper for IgBLAST v1.9, and V/J genes and CDR3 were assigned using IMGT germline references. Reads with weak V/J assignments (E-value above 1e-6), missing CDR3, stop codons, out-of-frame junctions, or ambiguous translated residues were removed. V3J clonotypes were defined as sequences sharing an identical inferred V gene, J gene, and CDR3 amino acid sequence. The percentage overlap between two repertoires was calculated by dividing the number of shared unique clonotypes by the size of the smaller repertoire. Richness of each repertoire was evaluated using RTK rarefaction, the Chao1 estimator, and Recon v2.1 estimates of unobserved clonotypes. TCRdb re-hosts the immuneACCESS table, in-frame sequences only. Its copies lack some clones; in the studies checked, an unresolved V gene accounts for under half of them, and the cause for the rest is not known. Clonal size and the V and J genes are those of that table, whereas D and trimming came from the DNA. This sample gives 500,000 to 650,000 clones in total; about 80% of them show up just once. The ten largest clones represent about 12% of the sample.

A word on this clone: Its antigen is unknown. Per-base qualities were not stored, and no clone one base away is much larger.

Including cysteine and phenylalanine, the CDR3 has 13 amino acids. Only CDR3 DNA remains: 39 bases, in frame from the first base. The germline V gene gives CDR1 as KGHSH and CDR2 as LQKENI. Between the V and J ends, shortened by 1 base and 6 bases respectively, the junction contains 7 bases. The sample consisted of PBMCs. The sequence links TRBV18 to TRBJ2-1; TRBD2 could be the D gene, as 5 bases match. The TCR sequence derives from a woman aged 35 to 49 in good health. Some clones in this sample may be carry-over from other donors' samples. The DNA sequence reads TGTGCCAGCTCACCACGTGGAGGCAATGAGCAGTTCTTC. Its translation is CASSPRGGNEQFF.